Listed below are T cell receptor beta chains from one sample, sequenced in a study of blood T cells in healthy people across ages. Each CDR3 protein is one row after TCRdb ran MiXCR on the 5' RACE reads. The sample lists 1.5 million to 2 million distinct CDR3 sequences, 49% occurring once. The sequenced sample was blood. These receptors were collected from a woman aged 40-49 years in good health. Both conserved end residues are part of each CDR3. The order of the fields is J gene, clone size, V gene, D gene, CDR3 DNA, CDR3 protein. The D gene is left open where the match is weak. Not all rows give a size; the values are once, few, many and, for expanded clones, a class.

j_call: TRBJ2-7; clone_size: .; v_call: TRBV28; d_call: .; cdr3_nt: TGTGCCAGCAGTTTTCCGGGGGCCCTCGAGCAGTACTTC; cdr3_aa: CASSFPGALEQYF
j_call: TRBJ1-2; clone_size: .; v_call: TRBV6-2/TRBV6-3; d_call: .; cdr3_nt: TGTGCCAGCAGGACGACAGATAACTATGGCTACACCTTC; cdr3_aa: CASRTTDNYGYTF
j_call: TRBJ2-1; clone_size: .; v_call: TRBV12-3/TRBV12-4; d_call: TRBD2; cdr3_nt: TGTGCCAGCAGTTTGACTAGCGGGAGCTCAAATGAGCAGTTCTTC; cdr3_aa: CASSLTSGSSNEQFF
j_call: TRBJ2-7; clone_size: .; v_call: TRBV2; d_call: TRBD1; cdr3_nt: TGTGCCAGCAGTGAAGAGGCAGGGGGCGCCTCCTACGAGCAGTACTTC; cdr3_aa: CASSEEAGGASYEQYF
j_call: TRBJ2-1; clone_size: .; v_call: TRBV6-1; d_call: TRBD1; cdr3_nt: TGTGCCAGCAGTGAAGACAGGGGCCTCCTCAATGAGCAGTTCTTC; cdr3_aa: CASSEDRGLLNEQFF
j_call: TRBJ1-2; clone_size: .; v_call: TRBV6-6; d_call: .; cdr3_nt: TGTGCCAGCAGGTACTCGCGGGATGGCTACACCTTC; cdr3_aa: CASRYSRDGYTF
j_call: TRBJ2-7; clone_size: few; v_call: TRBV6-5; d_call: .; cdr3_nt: TGTGCCAGCAGTTACGGGTGGGGGGACTCCGGCGAGCAGTACTTC; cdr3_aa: CASSYGWGDSGEQYF
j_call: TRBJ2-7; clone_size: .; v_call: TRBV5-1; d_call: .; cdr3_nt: TGCGCCAGCAGCCAAAACACAGGGAATTCGCGCGAGCAGTACTTC; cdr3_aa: CASSQNTGNSREQYF
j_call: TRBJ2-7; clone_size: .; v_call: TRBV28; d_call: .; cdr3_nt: TGTGCCAGCAGTTTAAACCCACGGGTAGGCGGCTACGAGCAGTACTTC; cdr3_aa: CASSLNPRVGGYEQYF
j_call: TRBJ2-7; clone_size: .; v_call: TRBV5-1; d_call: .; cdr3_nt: TGCGCCAGCAGCTTGTCAGTAGATGGTTCCTACGAGCAGTACTTC; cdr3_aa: CASSLSVDGSYEQYF
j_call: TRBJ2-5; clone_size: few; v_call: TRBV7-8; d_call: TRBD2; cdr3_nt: TGTGCCAGCAGCTTACCAACTAGCGGGGGGATCCAAGAGACCCAGTACTTC; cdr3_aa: CASSLPTSGGIQETQYF
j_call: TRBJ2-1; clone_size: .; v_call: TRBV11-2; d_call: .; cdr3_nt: TGTGCCAGCAGCTTAGAACTACCCAGGGATGAGCAGTTCTTC; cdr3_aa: CASSLELPRDEQFF
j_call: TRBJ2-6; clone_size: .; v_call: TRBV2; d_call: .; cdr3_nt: TGTGCCATCGAAGCCCCTGGGGCCAACGTCCTGACTTTC; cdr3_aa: CAIEAPGANVLTF
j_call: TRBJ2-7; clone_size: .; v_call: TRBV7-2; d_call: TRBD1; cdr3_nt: TGTGCCAGCAGCTTAGCGGAGACAGGGAGAGAACCCCCTCGTGGCGAGCAGTACTTC; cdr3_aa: CASSLAETGREPPRGEQYF